The 31 T cell receptor beta chains reported below all come from one sample, sequenced in a study of CD8+ T cells in alopecia areata. It was cDNA, reverse transcribed from extracted RNA, that served as the sequencing template. The protocol was immunoSEQ multiplex PCR, while the TCRdb copy is restricted to in-frame clones and leaves out a portion. The sample lists approximately 150,000 clones; 85% to 90% were seen once. The starting material was CD8+ T cells sorted from blood, obtained at week 0. These receptors all stem from a human donor with alopecia areata.

The chain couples TRBV7-9 to TRBJ2-7; TRBD2 matches at 7 bases. Per germline, CDR1 SEHNR and CDR2 FQNEAQ (reference sequence). The V and J ends lost 4 bases and 4 bases, in that order; junction bases with no gene match: 16. This CDR3 has 17 residues. CDR3 loop: CASSSKASSGIEYEQYF. CDR3 nucleotide sequence: TGTGCCAGCAGCTCTAAGGCAAGCAGCGGGATTGAATACGAGCAGTACTTC.

This chain joins TRBV2 and TRBJ2-7; 9 nucleotides agree with TRBD1. Germline V gene sequence: CDR1 SNHLY, CDR2 FYNNEI. The CDR3 runs to 15 residues. The trim removed 2 bases at V and 3 bases at J, leaving 5 bases unmatched. The CDR3 sequence: CASSESWDRDYEQYF. CDR3 bases: TGTGCCAGCAGTGAAAGTTGGGACAGGGACTACGAGCAGTACTTC.

V usage is TRBV27 and J usage is TRBJ2-3, with D possibly matching TRBD2 (5 bases). CDR3 size: 11 residues. Deletions cut 6 bases from V and 5 bases from J, with 6 bases between. Germline loops: CDR1 MNHEY, CDR2 SMNVEV (reference sequence). This CDR3 is CASRRGDTQYF. CDR3 coding DNA: TGTGCCAGCAGACGGGGAGATACGCAGTATTTT.

The chain uses TRBV7-9 and TRBJ2-6; a possible D gene is TRBD2 (6 bases). Germline lookup yields CDR1 SEHNR and CDR2 FQNEAQ (reference sequence). Trimming left V 5 bases short and J 0 bases short, with 20 bases between. The length of the CDR3 is 19 residues. The CDR3 protein is CASSPTAGGINSGANVLTF. The CDR3, as DNA: TGTGCCAGCAGCCCCACGGCGGGCGGGATAAACTCTGGGGCCAACGTCCTGACTTTC.

This sequence joins TRBV5-6 and TRBJ2-7; D gene uncertain. The V and J ends lost 5 bases and 0 bases respectively, with 3 bases between them. Germline V gives CDR1 SGHDT, CDR2 YYEEEE. The CDR3 is made up of 11 amino acids. CDR3 in DNA: TGTGCCAGCAGTAACTCCTACGAGCAGTACTTC. Amino acids: CASSNSYEQYF.

The sample holds a few counts of this clone. This chain connects TRBV6-5 to TRBJ2-5, with 7 bases that match TRBD1. The CDR3 runs to 15 residues. The germline V gene encodes CDR1 MNHEY and CDR2 SVGAGI. V lost 4 bases and J lost 2; bases outside the gene matches: 7. CDR3 in DNA: TGTGCCAGCAGTTTTCTCGGACAGGTGCAAGAGACCCAGTACTTC. It codes for CASSFLGQVQETQYF.

This clone was detected once. V usage is TRBV19 and J usage is TRBJ1-2; possible D gene TRBD1, 5 bases. The V end lost 2 bases, the J end lost 4 bases, and 14 bases lay between the germline ends. The germline CDR1 and CDR2 sequences are LNHDA and SQIVND (reference sequence). The CDR3 has 15 residues. The CDR3 DNA reads TGTGCCAGTAGTATACCCCAGGGTTGGAGCTATGGCTACACCTTC. It yields the protein CASSIPQGWSYGYTF.

V gene TRBV13 combines with J gene TRBJ2-1; TRBD1 aligns across 10 bases. V dropped 3 bases and J dropped 7; count of bases not matched to a gene: 9. The CDR3 runs 16 residues. Germline lookup yields CDR1 PRHDT and CDR2 FYEKMQ (reference sequence). The CDR3: CASSLGQGSSGNEQFF. In nucleotides, the CDR3 is TGTGCCAGCAGCTTGGGACAGGGGAGCTCGGGGAATGAGCAGTTCTTC.

V is TRBV5-1 and J is TRBJ2-7; no firm D call. This CDR3 region has 13 residues. Germline V gene lookup returns CDR1 SGHRS and CDR2 YFSETQ. Trimming cost V 2 bases and J 3 bases, with 9 bases left between them. CDR3: CASSFGQDYEQYF. In DNA form, the CDR3 reads TGCGCCAGCAGCTTTGGGCAGGACTACGAGCAGTACTTC.

This clone came up a few times. The chain combines TRBV29-1 with TRBJ2-7; 7 nucleotides align to TRBD2. The length of the CDR3 is 13 residues. The V and J ends lost 4 bases and 2 bases, in that order; junction bases with no gene match: 5. In germline, CDR1 is SQVTM, CDR2 ANQGSEA. The CDR3: CSVVTSEAYEQYF. For the CDR3, the DNA is TGCAGCGTTGTCACTAGCGAGGCCTACGAGCAGTACTTC.

The chain employs TRBV5-6 and TRBJ2-5, with D unclear. The ends were cut back, 4 bases at V and 7 bases at J, with 23 bases in the middle. CDR1 and CDR2 (germline): SGHDT, YYEEEE. The CDR3 is 16 residues long. As DNA, the CDR3 is TGTGCCAGCAGCCCGATCTTCTCCTGGCAAACGGGGACCCAGTACTTC. As protein: CASSPIFSWQTGTQYF. Drawing the rest from reference TRBV5-6 and TRBJ2-5, the complete variable domain is DAGVTQSPTHLIKTRGQQVTLRCSPKSGHDTVSWYQQALGQGPQFIFQYYEEEERQRGNFPDRFSGHQFPNYSSELNVNALLLGDSALYLCASSPIFSWQTGTQYFGPGTRLLVL.

The V gene is TRBV7-9, the J gene TRBJ2-3; the D is unclear. This CDR3 comprises 15 residues. V gave up 7 bases and J gave up 4 bases, with 18 bases separating them. CDR1 is SEHNR, CDR2 FQNEAQ, per germline (reference sequence). CDR3 DNA sequence: TGTGCCAGCACTCCTCCTAGGGCCTTGGCAGATACGCAGTATTTT. This codes for CASTPPRALADTQYF.

This rearrangement joins TRBV2 to TRBJ1-1; a weak D match, TRBD1 (5 bases). The CDR3 is 13 residues long. Germline V lookup: CDR1 SNHLY, CDR2 FYNNEI. V was shortened by 4 bases and J by 2 bases, with 8 bases between the two germline ends. The CDR3 DNA follows: TGTGCCAGCAGTGCAGGGATAAACACTGAAGCTTTCTTT. Its protein is CASSAGINTEAFF.

A few counts support this clone. The chain recombines TRBV5-1 with TRBJ2-3; D remains ambiguous. With 10 bases removed from V and 1 base from J, the gap between germline ends came to 16 bases. Germline V CDR1 and CDR2: SGHRS, YFSETQ. The CDR3 loop spans 14 amino acids. CDR3 in DNA: TGCGCCTCCTCCTCTGAGCGCCGCACAGATACGCAGTATTTT. Its translation: CASSSERRTDTQYF.

V usage is TRBV13 and J usage is TRBJ2-3; no firm D call. The germline V gene encodes CDR1 PRHDT and CDR2 FYEKMQ (reference sequence). CDR3 length: 14 amino acids. Between the trimmed V and J ends, which lost 2 bases and 2 bases, there was a span of 8 bases. The CDR3 region has the DNA TGTGCCAGCAGCTTAAATCCCCCCACAGATACGCAGTATTTT. Encoded protein: CASSLNPPTDTQYF.

The gene calls are TRBV27 and TRBJ2-1; D ambiguous. Germline V gene data show CDR1 as MNHEY and CDR2 as SMNVEV (reference sequence). CDR3 length: 14 amino acids. V lost 8 bases to trimming and J lost 7 bases, with 18 bases between them. The CDR3 nucleotides read TGTGCCAGCCGGAGAGGAGCTGGGCATAATGAGCAGTTCTTC. This sequence encodes CASRRGAGHNEQFF.

This chain links TRBV5-1 with TRBJ1-4; no clear D gene. Germline V gives CDR1 SGHRS, CDR2 YFSETQ. The CDR3 loop spans 11 amino acids. Deletions cut 5 bases from V and 7 bases from J, with 6 bases between. The CDR3 protein is CASRRGEKLFF. The CDR3 region has the DNA TGCGCCAGCAGAAGAGGTGAAAAACTGTTTTTT.

DNA for the CDR3: TGTGCCAGTTCGGACTCCCCGAAAGATTGGGACAATGAGCAGTTCTTC. This codes for CASSDSPKDWDNEQFF. The V and J genes are TRBV18 and TRBJ2-1; possible D gene TRBD2, 5 bases. The CDR3 consists of 16 residues. V shed 9 bases and J shed 5 bases, with 23 bases lying between them. Germline V lookup: CDR1 KGHSH, CDR2 LQKENI.

This clone occurred a few times. This sample also contains other DNA sequences that code for the same CDR3. This chain uses TRBV9 with TRBJ2-3, with no clear D. Germline-derived CDR1 and CDR2 are SGDLS and YYNGEE. V was trimmed by 3 bases and J by 5 bases, leaving 1 base between them. The CDR3 has 10 residues. The CDR3 DNA reads TGTGCCAGCAGCGGAGATACGCAGTATTTT. Residues: CASSGDTQYF.

The chain recombines TRBV18 with TRBJ1-3, with a tentative D call TRBD1 (5 bases). Trimming stripped 0 bases from V and 4 bases from J, with 7 bases between. The CDR3 totals 14 residues. The germline V gene encodes CDR1 KGHSH and CDR2 LQKENI. Written as DNA, the CDR3 is TGTGCCAGCTCACCACCAGGGGACGGAAACACCATATATTTT. This sequence encodes CASSPPGDGNTIYF.

The chain uses TRBV6-1 and TRBJ1-5; D not resolved. Germline V CDR1 and CDR2: MNHNS, SASEGT. The CDR3 runs to 15 residues. V lost 2 bases and J lost 0, with 8 bases in between. The DNA of the CDR3 is TGTGCCAGCAGTGAAATAACCAGTAGCAATCAGCCCCAGCATTTT. This codes for CASSEITSSNQPQHF.

The V call is TRBV5-4, the J call TRBJ2-7; perhaps TRBD1 as D (6 bases). V was shortened by 4 bases and J by 4 bases, with 15 bases between the two germline ends. The CDR3 is 14 amino acids. CDR1 SGHNT and CDR2 YYREEE come from the germline V gene (reference sequence). The CDR3 region is CASSHTGPSYEQYF. The DNA for the CDR3 is TGTGCCAGCAGCCATACAGGGCCTAGTTACGAGCAGTACTTC.

This chain links TRBV7-2 with TRBJ2-1, with D hard to call. Trimming stripped 1 base from V and 9 bases from J, with 13 bases between. The CDR3 covers 14 residues. The germline CDR1 and CDR2 sequences are SGHTA and FQGNSA. CDR3 in DNA: TGTGCCAGCAGCTTAGGACCAGAATCGGGTGAGCAGTTCTTC. Its translation is CASSLGPESGEQFF.

This clone was seen only once. CDR3 sequence reads: CASSLYTPGTGQETQYF. In DNA, the CDR3 is TGCGCCAGCAGCTTGTACACACCGGGGACAGGTCAAGAGACCCAGTACTTC. V gene TRBV5-1 combines with J gene TRBJ2-5; 8 bases align to TRBD1. V shed 1 base and J 2 bases; nucleotides not matched to a gene: 10. The CDR3 totals 17 residues. Germline V gene data show CDR1 as SGHRS and CDR2 as YFSETQ.

This chain uses TRBV14 with TRBJ1-1; D uncertain. CDR3 length: 14 amino acids. Germline CDR1 and CDR2: SGHDN and FVKESK. With 0 bases removed from V and 0 bases from J, the gap between germline ends came to 5 bases. This chain's CDR3 is CASSQDTLNTEAFF. CDR3 coding DNA: TGTGCCAGCAGCCAAGATACCCTGAACACTGAAGCTTTCTTT.

This clone was found once. The chain joins TRBV5-1 to TRBJ2-1; D unclear. Germline loops: CDR1 SGHRS, CDR2 YFSETQ. This CDR3 comprises 15 residues. Deletions cut 0 bases from V and 8 bases from J, with 15 bases between. CDR3 DNA sequence: TGCGCCAGCAGCTTGGACACTCCCCGGACCTATGAGCAGTTCTTC. Its translation is CASSLDTPRTYEQFF.

The rearrangement uses TRBV11-2 and TRBJ2-1; D is undetermined. Germline CDR1 is SGHAT and CDR2 is FQNNGV. The V and J ends lost 5 bases and 6 bases respectively, with 8 bases between them. The CDR3 runs 12 residues. The CDR3 bases are TGTGCCAGCAGCCTCTATTCCAATGAGCAGTTCTTC. It yields the protein CASSLYSNEQFF.

The chain employs TRBV27 and TRBJ2-5; 8 bases fit TRBD2. The CDR3 covers 13 residues. The germline CDR1 and CDR2 sequences are MNHEY and SMNVEV (reference sequence). With 5 bases clipped from V and 9 bases from J, the junction kept 8 bases outside the gene matches. In DNA, the CDR3 is TGTGCCAGCAGTCCCCCCGGACTAGCAGCCCAGTACTTC. Its translation: CASSPPGLAAQYF.

The CDR3 is CASGGWGEGETQYF. In nucleotides, the CDR3 is TGTGCTAGTGGAGGATGGGGGGAAGGAGAGACCCAGTACTTC. The chain combines TRBV12-5 with TRBJ2-5, with D possibly being TRBD2 (6 bases). V dropped 6 bases and J dropped 4 bases, with 15 bases sitting between them. The CDR3 sequence is 14 residues long. The germline CDR1 and CDR2 sequences are LGHNT and FRNRAP.

The chain has TRBV19 and TRBJ2-1, with TRBD2 matching 11 bases. Trimming took 5 bases from V and 4 from J; bases not matched to a gene: 4. Germline V gene lookup returns CDR1 LNHDA and CDR2 SQIVND (reference sequence). The CDR3 loop spans 15 amino acids. This CDR3 reads CASSAGLADYNEQFF. The CDR3 nucleotides are TGTGCCAGTAGTGCGGGACTAGCGGATTACAATGAGCAGTTCTTC. Complete variable domain (other parts from reference TRBV19 and TRBJ2-1): DGGITQSPKYLFRKEGQNVTLSCEQNLNHDAMYWYRQDPGQGLRLIYYSQIVNDFQKGDIAEGYSVSREKKESFPLTVTSAQKNPTAFYLCASSAGLADYNEQFFGPGTRLTVL.

The CDR3 reads CASSLGTNYEQYF. CDR3 nucleotide sequence: TGTGCCAGCAGCTTGGGGACGAACTACGAGCAGTACTTC. V and J are TRBV11-2 and TRBJ2-7; D may be TRBD1 or TRBD2 (5 bases each). V was trimmed by 3 bases and J by 3 bases, leaving 9 bases between them. CDR3 length equals 13 residues. The germline CDR1 and CDR2 sequences are SGHAT and FQNNGV.